These T cell receptor beta chains were read from a single sample in a study of blood T cell repertoires in COVID-19. The data were produced by immunoSEQ multiplex PCR, yet TCRdb's version contains in-frame clones alone and is incomplete. Of 200,000 to 300,000 clones in the sample, around 90% are singletons; the top ten hold about 3%. Sequencing was done on a sample of peripheral blood. The receptors come from a man between 18 and 35 years old with active or convalescent COVID-19. CDR3s include the opening cysteine and the closing phenylalanine or tryptophan. D genes are given only for firm matches. The listing skips clone size in some rows; elsewhere it reads once, few, many or a size class.

v_call: TRBV28; clone_size: .; j_call: TRBJ2-3; d_call: TRBD2; cdr3_length: 16; cdr3_nt: TGTGCCACCACCCCCCTAGCGGGGGGACTCACAGATACGCAGTATTTT; cdr3_aa: CATTPLAGGLTDTQYF
v_call: TRBV5-1; clone_size: .; j_call: TRBJ1-2; d_call: .; cdr3_length: 13; cdr3_nt: TGCGCCAGCAGCTTGGATGGTGGTCCGGGAAACACCTTC; cdr3_aa: CASSLDGGPGNTF
v_call: TRBV3-1/TRBV3-2; clone_size: .; j_call: TRBJ2-1; d_call: TRBD2; cdr3_length: 15; cdr3_nt: TGTGCCAGCAGCCACCTTAGCGGGGAAAACAATGAGCAGTTCTTC; cdr3_aa: CASSHLSGENNEQFF
v_call: TRBV19; clone_size: .; j_call: TRBJ1-5; d_call: .; cdr3_length: 17; cdr3_nt: TGTGCCAGTAGTACAGCTAGCGGGGGGTATAGCAATCAGCCCCAGCATTTT; cdr3_aa: CASSTASGGYSNQPQHF
v_call: TRBV3-1/TRBV3-2; clone_size: .; j_call: TRBJ2-1; d_call: .; cdr3_length: 16; cdr3_nt: TGTGCCAGCAGCCACAGGACTACGGGGGCCTACAATGAGCAGTTCTTC; cdr3_aa: CASSHRTTGAYNEQFF
v_call: TRBV9; clone_size: .; j_call: TRBJ2-1; d_call: TRBD1; cdr3_length: 14; cdr3_nt: TGTGCCAGCAGCGTCCGGGGACAGGGCAATGAGCAGTTCTTC; cdr3_aa: CASSVRGQGNEQFF
v_call: TRBV7-2; clone_size: .; j_call: TRBJ2-3; d_call: .; cdr3_length: 17; cdr3_nt: TGTGCCAGCAGCTTAGAAATGACAGGTCCCAGCACAGATACGCAGTATTTT; cdr3_aa: CASSLEMTGPSTDTQYF
v_call: TRBV5-4; clone_size: .; j_call: TRBJ2-3; d_call: TRBD1; cdr3_length: 15; cdr3_nt: TGTGCCAGCAGCCGGACAGGGACTAGCACAGATACGCAGTATTTT; cdr3_aa: CASSRTGTSTDTQYF
v_call: TRBV7-2; clone_size: .; j_call: TRBJ2-7; d_call: .; cdr3_length: 13; cdr3_nt: TGTGCCAGCAGCACTTACAGCGAGGGCGAGCAGTACTTC; cdr3_aa: CASSTYSEGEQYF
v_call: TRBV20-1; clone_size: .; j_call: TRBJ1-4; d_call: TRBD1; cdr3_length: 14; cdr3_nt: TGCAGTGCTAGTGGGACAGGGGGAAATGAAAAACTGTTTTTT; cdr3_aa: CSASGTGGNEKLFF
v_call: TRBV5-1; clone_size: .; j_call: TRBJ1-1; d_call: .; cdr3_length: 13; cdr3_nt: TGCGCCAGCAGCTTGCAGGAAAACACTGAAGCTTTCTTT; cdr3_aa: CASSLQENTEAFF
v_call: TRBV6-5; clone_size: .; j_call: TRBJ1-1; d_call: .; cdr3_length: 11; cdr3_nt: TGTGCCAGCAGGGGTCGGGGAAATGCTTTCTTT; cdr3_aa: CASRGRGNAFF
v_call: TRBV7-2; clone_size: .; j_call: TRBJ1-5; d_call: TRBD1; cdr3_length: 16; cdr3_nt: TGTGCCAGCAGCGTGACAGGGGGTCGGAACAATCAGCCCCAGCATTTT; cdr3_aa: CASSVTGGRNNQPQHF
v_call: TRBV2; clone_size: .; j_call: TRBJ1-2; d_call: .; cdr3_length: 13; cdr3_nt: TGTGCCAGCACCGAACAGGGCAACTATGGCTACACCTTC; cdr3_aa: CASTEQGNYGYTF
v_call: TRBV25-1; clone_size: few; j_call: TRBJ2-7; d_call: TRBD2; cdr3_length: 15; cdr3_nt: TGTGCCAGCAGTGAATATGGCGGGAGGGCCCTCGAGCAGTACTTC; cdr3_aa: CASSEYGGRALEQYF
v_call: TRBV6-2/TRBV6-3; clone_size: .; j_call: TRBJ2-1; d_call: TRBD2; cdr3_length: 13; cdr3_nt: TGTGCCAGCAGTTACGAGGGCGGGGGGGCCGCGTTCTTC; cdr3_aa: CASSYEGGGAAFF
v_call: TRBV4-1; clone_size: .; j_call: TRBJ2-5; d_call: TRBD2; cdr3_length: 14; cdr3_nt: TGCGCCAGCAGCCAAGATCCTAGCGGGGAGACCCAGTACTTC; cdr3_aa: CASSQDPSGETQYF
v_call: TRBV5-1; clone_size: .; j_call: TRBJ1-5; d_call: TRBD1; cdr3_length: 13; cdr3_nt: TGCGCCAGCAGTTCAGGGGGAGGTCAGCCCCAGCATTTT; cdr3_aa: CASSSGGGQPQHF
v_call: TRBV29-1; clone_size: .; j_call: TRBJ2-1; d_call: TRBD2; cdr3_length: 15; cdr3_nt: TGCAGCGTTGTACTAGCGGGAGGGCCTGGGAATGAGCAGTTCTTC; cdr3_aa: CSVVLAGGPGNEQFF
v_call: TRBV9; clone_size: once; j_call: TRBJ2-7; d_call: TRBD1; cdr3_length: 14; cdr3_nt: TGTGCCAGCAGCATTGGACAGGGAGTCTACGAGCAGTACTTC; cdr3_aa: CASSIGQGVYEQYF
v_call: TRBV27; clone_size: .; j_call: TRBJ1-5; d_call: TRBD1; cdr3_length: 17; cdr3_nt: TGTGCCAGCAGTCCTAAGACAGGGGGCTCGGGCAATCAGCCCCAGCATTTT; cdr3_aa: CASSPKTGGSGNQPQHF
v_call: TRBV6-2/TRBV6-3; clone_size: .; j_call: TRBJ2-5; d_call: .; cdr3_length: 16; cdr3_nt: TGTGCCAGCAGTTACGCCCCCCCACTGTACCAAGAGACCCAGTACTTC; cdr3_aa: CASSYAPPLYQETQYF
v_call: TRBV11-2; clone_size: .; j_call: TRBJ2-7; d_call: TRBD2; cdr3_length: 15; cdr3_nt: TGTGCCAGCAGCTTAGGGAGGGCTAGCGGGTACGAGCAGTACTTC; cdr3_aa: CASSLGRASGYEQYF
v_call: TRBV6-5; clone_size: .; j_call: TRBJ1-5; d_call: TRBD1; cdr3_length: 16; cdr3_nt: TGTGCCAGCAGTTACGGTAGAACAGGGACAGGTCAGCCCCAGCATTTT; cdr3_aa: CASSYGRTGTGQPQHF
v_call: TRBV3-1/TRBV3-2; clone_size: .; j_call: TRBJ1-4; d_call: .; cdr3_length: 13; cdr3_nt: TGTGCCAGCAGCCTGGCAGATAATGAAAAACTGTTTTTT; cdr3_aa: CASSLADNEKLFF
v_call: TRBV19; clone_size: .; j_call: TRBJ1-2; d_call: TRBD1; cdr3_length: 14; cdr3_nt: TGTGCCAGTAACCCGACAGGGACTTTCTATGGCTACACCTTC; cdr3_aa: CASNPTGTFYGYTF
v_call: TRBV5-1; clone_size: .; j_call: TRBJ1-1; d_call: .; cdr3_length: 13; cdr3_nt: TGCGCCAGCAGCTCCGGGGGGTACACTGAAGCTTTCTTT; cdr3_aa: CASSSGGYTEAFF
v_call: TRBV19; clone_size: .; j_call: TRBJ1-2; d_call: .; cdr3_length: 15; cdr3_nt: TGTGCCAGTAGTATTTCCGAGACGCTCGCCGGGGGCTACACCTTC; cdr3_aa: CASSISETLAGGYTF
v_call: TRBV7-6; clone_size: .; j_call: TRBJ1-5; d_call: .; cdr3_length: 15; cdr3_nt: TGTGCCAGCAGCTTAATGTTAGGGGGCAATCAGCCCCAGCATTTT; cdr3_aa: CASSLMLGGNQPQHF
v_call: TRBV9; clone_size: .; j_call: TRBJ2-1; d_call: .; cdr3_length: 15; cdr3_nt: TGTGCCAGCAGCGTAGGGGCAGGGGCCCAACGGGTGCAGTTCTTC; cdr3_aa: CASSVGAGAQRVQFF
v_call: TRBV10-2; clone_size: .; j_call: TRBJ2-2; d_call: TRBD1; cdr3_length: 16; cdr3_nt: TGCGCCAGCAGTGTCCTCGGACAGGGCTTAGCCGGGGAGCTGTTTTTT; cdr3_aa: CASSVLGQGLAGELFF
v_call: TRBV15; clone_size: .; j_call: TRBJ2-1; d_call: .; cdr3_length: 14; cdr3_nt: TGTGCCACCAGCAGAGCCGGGTCCTACTTTGAGCAGTTCTTC; cdr3_aa: CATSRAGSYFEQFF
v_call: TRBV29-1; clone_size: once; j_call: TRBJ1-1; d_call: TRBD1; cdr3_length: 13; cdr3_nt: TGCAGCGTTAAACAGGGGGGGGTCACTGAAGCTTTCTTT; cdr3_aa: CSVKQGGVTEAFF
v_call: TRBV6-1; clone_size: .; j_call: TRBJ2-7; d_call: .; cdr3_length: 13; cdr3_nt: TGTGCCAGCAGTGATTTGTGGGCCGGAGGGCAGTACTTC; cdr3_aa: CASSDLWAGGQYF
v_call: TRBV7-2; clone_size: .; j_call: TRBJ2-4; d_call: TRBD2; cdr3_length: 15; cdr3_nt: TGTGCCAGCAGCTTAGCGCTCGGACTAGCGGGGGAGAAGTACTTC; cdr3_aa: CASSLALGLAGEKYF
v_call: TRBV2; clone_size: few; j_call: TRBJ2-7; d_call: .; cdr3_length: 14; cdr3_nt: TGTGCCACAGCCCCGGGACTGAGCTCCTACGAGCAGTACTTC; cdr3_aa: CATAPGLSSYEQYF
v_call: TRBV7-2; clone_size: .; j_call: TRBJ1-2; d_call: .; cdr3_length: 18; cdr3_nt: TGTGCCAGCAGCTTAGGGAGTGACTTGGGAGACCGACCCCTGGGCTACACCTTC; cdr3_aa: CASSLGSDLGDRPLGYTF
v_call: TRBV12-3/TRBV12-4; clone_size: .; j_call: TRBJ1-1; d_call: TRBD1; cdr3_length: 13; cdr3_nt: TGTGCCAGCAGGAGAGGGGGCGGTCCTGAAGCTTTCTTT; cdr3_aa: CASRRGGGPEAFF
v_call: TRBV9; clone_size: .; j_call: TRBJ2-7; d_call: TRBD1; cdr3_length: 15; cdr3_nt: TGTGCCAGCAGCATGGGACAGGGAAGATTGATAGAGCAGTACTTC; cdr3_aa: CASSMGQGRLIEQYF
v_call: TRBV7-7; clone_size: .; j_call: TRBJ2-2; d_call: .; cdr3_length: 16; cdr3_nt: TGTGCCAGCAGCTCACTCCCACGCCCGGGGACCGGGGAGCTGTTTTTT; cdr3_aa: CASSSLPRPGTGELFF
v_call: TRBV29-1; clone_size: .; j_call: TRBJ1-2; d_call: .; cdr3_length: 16; cdr3_nt: TGCAGCGTTGAAGCCGTGGGGGACATCCGGCGCTATGGCTACACCTTC; cdr3_aa: CSVEAVGDIRRYGYTF
v_call: TRBV5-1; clone_size: .; j_call: TRBJ2-5; d_call: TRBD2; cdr3_length: 16; cdr3_nt: TGCGCCAGCAGCTCCTCGACTAGCGGAGGGGTGGAGACCCAGTACTTC; cdr3_aa: CASSSSTSGGVETQYF
v_call: TRBV7-2; clone_size: .; j_call: TRBJ1-6; d_call: .; cdr3_length: 15; cdr3_nt: TGTGCCAGCAGCATGGAGAGCTCCTATAATTCACCCCTCCACTTT; cdr3_aa: CASSMESSYNSPLHF
v_call: TRBV10-3; clone_size: .; j_call: TRBJ2-7; d_call: TRBD1; cdr3_length: 15; cdr3_nt: TGTGCCATCAGAGAGGACAGGGGGTTTCGGTACGAGCAGTACTTC; cdr3_aa: CAIREDRGFRYEQYF
v_call: TRBV7-9; clone_size: .; j_call: TRBJ1-6; d_call: .; cdr3_length: 14; cdr3_nt: TGTGCCAGCAGCTTAGCAGGGAGGGGTTCACCCCTCCACTTT; cdr3_aa: CASSLAGRGSPLHF
v_call: TRBV6-5; clone_size: .; j_call: TRBJ2-2; d_call: TRBD1; cdr3_length: 14; cdr3_nt: TGTGCCTTCGGACAGGGGATTCTCACCGGGGAGCTGTTTTTT; cdr3_aa: CAFGQGILTGELFF
v_call: TRBV9; clone_size: few; j_call: TRBJ1-5; d_call: .; cdr3_length: 15; cdr3_nt: TGTGCCAGCAGCTCGACCGGGACTCGCAATCAGCCCCAGCATTTT; cdr3_aa: CASSSTGTRNQPQHF
v_call: TRBV6-2/TRBV6-3; clone_size: .; j_call: TRBJ2-1; d_call: .; cdr3_length: 13; cdr3_nt: TGTGCCAGCAGTTATTATACTTACAATGAGCAGTTCTTC; cdr3_aa: CASSYYTYNEQFF
v_call: TRBV5-1; clone_size: once; j_call: TRBJ2-3; d_call: TRBD1; cdr3_length: 14; cdr3_nt: TGCGCCAGCGGGGACAGCGGAAGCACAGATACGCAGTATTTT; cdr3_aa: CASGDSGSTDTQYF
v_call: TRBV19; clone_size: .; j_call: TRBJ1-5; d_call: .; cdr3_length: 13; cdr3_nt: TGTGCCAGTAGTATTGTGGCTTCGCAGCCCCAGCATTTT; cdr3_aa: CASSIVASQPQHF
v_call: TRBV6-4; clone_size: .; j_call: TRBJ2-6; d_call: .; cdr3_length: 17; cdr3_nt: TGTGCCAGCAGTGACTCCCCCCCGAGCTCTGGGGCCAACGTCCTGACTTTC; cdr3_aa: CASSDSPPSSGANVLTF
v_call: TRBV9; clone_size: .; j_call: TRBJ2-7; d_call: TRBD2; cdr3_length: 16; cdr3_nt: TGTGCCAGCAGCCCCCACCCTAGCGGGATCCCCTACGAGCAGTACTTC; cdr3_aa: CASSPHPSGIPYEQYF
v_call: TRBV6-5; clone_size: .; j_call: TRBJ2-1; d_call: .; cdr3_length: 16; cdr3_nt: TGTGCCAGCAGTTACTCGGGGACTCCCTCCTACAATGAGCAGTTCTTC; cdr3_aa: CASSYSGTPSYNEQFF
v_call: TRBV9; clone_size: .; j_call: TRBJ2-3; d_call: TRBD2; cdr3_length: 17; cdr3_nt: TGTGCCAGCAGCCCGAGGACTAGCGGGAGGGCGACAGATACGCAGTATTTT; cdr3_aa: CASSPRTSGRATDTQYF
v_call: TRBV29-1; clone_size: .; j_call: TRBJ1-1; d_call: TRBD1; cdr3_length: 13; cdr3_nt: TGCAGCGGTAGACAGGGTTCTGTAGCTGAAGCTTTCTTT; cdr3_aa: CSGRQGSVAEAFF